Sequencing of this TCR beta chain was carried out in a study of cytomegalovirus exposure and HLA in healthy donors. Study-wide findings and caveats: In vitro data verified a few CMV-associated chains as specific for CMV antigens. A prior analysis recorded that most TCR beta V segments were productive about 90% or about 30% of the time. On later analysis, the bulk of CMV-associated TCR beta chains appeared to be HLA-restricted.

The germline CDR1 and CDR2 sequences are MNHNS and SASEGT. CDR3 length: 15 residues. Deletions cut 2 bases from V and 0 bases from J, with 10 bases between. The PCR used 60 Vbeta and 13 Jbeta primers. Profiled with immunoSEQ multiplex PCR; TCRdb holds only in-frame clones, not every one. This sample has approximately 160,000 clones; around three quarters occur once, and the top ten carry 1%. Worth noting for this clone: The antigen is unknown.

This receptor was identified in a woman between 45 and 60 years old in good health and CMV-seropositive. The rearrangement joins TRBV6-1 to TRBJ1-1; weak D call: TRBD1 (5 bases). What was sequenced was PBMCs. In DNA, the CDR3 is TGTGCCAGCAGTGAAAGGGGCAGAATGAACACTGAAGCTTTCTTT. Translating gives CASSERGRMNTEAFF.